What follows is one T cell receptor (beta chain) and its context. The antigen remains unidentified. Trimming stripped 6 bases from V and 10 bases from J, with 16 bases between. This CDR3 is built from 13 residues. Germline loops: CDR1 LNHDA, CDR2 SQIVND (reference sequence). Profiled with immunoSEQ multiplex PCR; TCRdb holds only in-frame clones, not every one. The sample includes about 41,000 clones, approximately 87% of them seen just once. This entry comes from a study of OX40 agonist ivuxolimab in advanced cancers. As for the study in general: The dose-escalation group included hepatocellular carcinoma, melanoma, renal cell carcinoma and head and neck cancer. Patients with prior anti-PD-1, anti-PD-L1 or anti-CTLA-4 therapy were eligible; approximately 40% had some.

Study-wide results and limits: Circulating CD4+ and CD8+ T cells showed clonal expansion by week 6 at 0.1 to 3.0 mg/kg. Compared with CD4+, CD8+ T cells on average had more expanded clones.

The chain employs TRBV19 and TRBJ2-1; either TRBD1 or TRBD2 may fit D (5 bases each). The clonotype comes from an adult with an advanced solid tumor such as melanoma, head and neck, liver or kidney cancer. The source was CD4+ or CD8+ T cells sorted from blood, collected in a trial of the OX40 agonist ivuxolimab. The CDR3 DNA sequence: TGTGCCAGTAGCCTTTATCGGGACGGGGAGCAGTTCTTC. Protein: CASSLYRDGEQFF.